These T cell receptor beta chains were read from a single sample in a study of T cells after yellow fever vaccination. TCRdb itself ran the 5' RACE reads through MiXCR, one entry per CDR3 protein. The sample has some 600,000 distinct CDR3 sequences, about a sixth seen once. This specimen consisted of PBMCs, obtained 5 days after the first yellow fever vaccination. The receptors come from a man between 18 and 35 years old who received the YFV17D yellow fever vaccine. Both conserved end residues are part of each CDR3. The D gene is left open where the match is weak. Size is omitted from some rows. Given values are once, few, many or a class for expanded clones.

-	TRBJ1-2	-	TRBV19	CASSSLGLEVLYGYHF	TGTGCCAGTAGTTCCCTAGGCTTGGAGGTCTTATATGGCTACCACTTC
-	TRBJ2-3	few	TRBV30	CAWLPPKTDTQYF	TGTGCCTGGTTGCCTCCGAAGACAGATACGCAGTATTTT
-	TRBJ2-3	few	TRBV27	CASSFSPLTSSTDTQYF	TGTGCCAGCAGTTTTTCTCCCCTGACCTCCAGCACAGATACGCAGTATTTT
-	TRBJ2-6	-	TRBV7-6	CASSNAGANVLTF	TGTGCCAGCAGCAATGCTGGGGCCAACGTCCTGACTTTC
TRBD2	TRBJ2-5	few	TRBV4-3	CASSQDWGGAQYF	TGCGCCAGCAGCCAAGATTGGGGGGGGGCCCAGTACTTC
-	TRBJ1-2	few	TRBV10-3	CAISEQVNYGYTF	TGTGCCATCAGTGAACAAGTTAACTATGGCTACACCTTC
-	TRBJ2-2	many	TRBV20-1	CSARGNTRSNTGELFF	TGCAGTGCTAGAGGAAATACTCGGTCGAACACCGGGGAGCTGTTTTTT
-	TRBJ2-5	-	TRBV24-1	CATSDLVTGHQETQYF	TGTGCCACCAGTGATTTGGTTACCGGCCACCAAGAGACCCAGTACTTC
-	TRBJ1-1	few	TRBV20-1	CSAKTGGTEAFF	TGCAGTGCTAAGACTGGGGGCACTGAAGCTTTCTTT
-	TRBJ2-3	few	TRBV12-3/TRBV12-4	CASSLGGPGTTDTQYF	TGTGCCAGCAGTTTAGGGGGCCCGGGGACCACAGATACGCAGTATTTT
-	TRBJ2-3	few	TRBV7-2	CASSFRVVAPPYF	TGTGCCAGCAGCTTTCGGGTCGTGGCCCCTCCGTATTTT
-	TRBJ2-5	-	TRBV24-1	CATSEAGTLETQYF	TGTGCCACCAGTGAAGCCGGGACTCTGGAGACCCAGTACTTC
-	TRBJ2-3	-	TRBV20-1	CSASSRGPQDTQYF	TGCAGTGCCAGCTCCCGGGGGCCTCAAGATACGCAGTATTTT
-	TRBJ1-5	few	TRBV6-1	CASSRQYSNQPQHF	TGTGCCAGCAGTCGACAGTATAGCAATCAGCCCCAGCATTTT
-	TRBJ2-5	few	TRBV20-1	CSASDSGQTQETQYF	TGCAGTGCTAGTGACAGCGGGCAGACACAAGAGACCCAGTACTTC
-	TRBJ1-1	-	TRBV13	CASSSTGKTEAFF	TGTGCCAGCAGCTCCACAGGGAAAACTGAAGCTTTCTTT
-	TRBJ2-3	-	TRBV7-9	CASSPVRDTQYF	TGTGCCAGCAGTCCGGTCCGAGATACGCAGTATTTT
-	TRBJ2-2	-	TRBV27	CASSLSGARTGELFF	TGTGCCAGCAGTTTATCAGGGGCGCGGACCGGGGAGCTGTTTTTT
TRBD1	TRBJ2-7	-	TRBV2	CASRDRGLAYEQYF	TGTGCCAGCAGGGACAGGGGGTTAGCCTACGAGCAGTACTTC
TRBD1	TRBJ1-6	few	TRBV27	CASSLSGSGQGDSPLHF	TGTGCCAGCAGTTTATCGGGGTCGGGACAGGGTGATTCACCCCTCCACTTT